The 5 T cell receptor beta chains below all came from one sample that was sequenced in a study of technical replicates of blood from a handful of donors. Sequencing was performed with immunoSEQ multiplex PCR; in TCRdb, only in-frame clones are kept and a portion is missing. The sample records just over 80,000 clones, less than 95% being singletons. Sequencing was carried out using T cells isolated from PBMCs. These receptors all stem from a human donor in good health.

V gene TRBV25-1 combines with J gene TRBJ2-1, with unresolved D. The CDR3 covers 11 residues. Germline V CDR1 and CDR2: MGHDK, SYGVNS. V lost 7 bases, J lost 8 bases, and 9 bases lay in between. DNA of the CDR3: TGTGCCAGCAAATACCTAGATGAGCAGTTCTTC. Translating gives CASKYLDEQFF. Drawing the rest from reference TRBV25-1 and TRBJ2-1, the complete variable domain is EADIYQTPRYLVIGTGKKITLECSQTMGHDKMYWYQQDPGMELHLIHYSYGVNSTEKGDLSSESTVSRIRTEHFPLTLESARPSHTSQYLCASKYLDEQFFGPGTRLTVL.

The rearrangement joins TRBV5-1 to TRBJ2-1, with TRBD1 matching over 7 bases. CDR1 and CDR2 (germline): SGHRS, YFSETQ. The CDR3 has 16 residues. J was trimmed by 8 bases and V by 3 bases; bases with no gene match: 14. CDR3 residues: CASSSRTGPGGDEQFF. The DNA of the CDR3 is TGCGCCAGCAGCTCTAGGACAGGACCAGGAGGCGATGAGCAGTTCTTC.

The CDR3 nucleotides read TGCGCCAGCAGCTTGGGTAGACAAGCACCCAATGAAAAACTGTTTTTT. Its protein is CASSLGRQAPNEKLFF. The rearrangement uses TRBV5-1 and TRBJ1-4; D is unresolved. CDR3 length equals 16 residues. The germline CDR1 and CDR2 sequences are SGHRS and YFSETQ. V was cut by 0 bases and J by 5 bases, with 14 bases left in between.

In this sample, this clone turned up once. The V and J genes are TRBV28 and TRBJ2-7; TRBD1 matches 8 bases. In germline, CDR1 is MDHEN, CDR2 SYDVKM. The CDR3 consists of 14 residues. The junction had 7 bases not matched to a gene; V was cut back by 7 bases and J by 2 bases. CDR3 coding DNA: TGTGCCAGCACCAGAGCCAGGGGGCCCTACGAGCAGTACTTC. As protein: CASTRARGPYEQYF.

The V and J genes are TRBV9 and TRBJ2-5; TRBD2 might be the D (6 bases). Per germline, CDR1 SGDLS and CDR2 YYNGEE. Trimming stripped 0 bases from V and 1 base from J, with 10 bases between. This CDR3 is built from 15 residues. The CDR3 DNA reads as TGTGCCAGCAGCGTAGTCGGGACTTTCCAAGAGACCCAGTACTTC. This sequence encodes CASSVVGTFQETQYF.